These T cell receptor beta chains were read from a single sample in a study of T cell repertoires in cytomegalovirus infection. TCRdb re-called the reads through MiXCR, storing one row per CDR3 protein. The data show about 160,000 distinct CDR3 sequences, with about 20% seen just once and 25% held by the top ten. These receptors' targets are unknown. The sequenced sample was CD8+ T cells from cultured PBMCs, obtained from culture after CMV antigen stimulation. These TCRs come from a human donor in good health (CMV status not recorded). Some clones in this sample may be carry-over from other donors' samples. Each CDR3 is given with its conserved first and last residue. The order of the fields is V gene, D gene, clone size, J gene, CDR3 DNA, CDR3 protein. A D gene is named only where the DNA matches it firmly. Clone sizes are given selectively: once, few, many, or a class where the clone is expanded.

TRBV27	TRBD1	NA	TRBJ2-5	TGTGCCAGCAGTTTAAGGGACAGACGAGAGACCCAGTACTTC	CASSLRDRRETQYF
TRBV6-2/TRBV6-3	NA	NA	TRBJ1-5	TGTGCCAGCAGTCCCGGGGGGCCTCAGCCCCAGCATTTT	CASSPGGPQPQHF
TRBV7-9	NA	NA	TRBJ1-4	TGTGCCAGCAGCCCGACCGGGCCAAAGCGGGAAAAACTGTTTTTT	CASSPTGPKREKLFF
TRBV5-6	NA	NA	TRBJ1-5	TGTGCCAGCAGCTTGACCTTAGGGCAGGGTTACAGTCAGCCCCAGCATTTT	CASSLTLGQGYSQPQHF
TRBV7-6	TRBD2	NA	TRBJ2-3	TGTGCCAGCAGCCGACCAGCGGGGGCCACAGATACGCAGTATTTT	CASSRPAGATDTQYF
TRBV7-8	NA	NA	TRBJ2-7	TGTGCCAGCAGCTCCGGACAGCAGGTCGTCTACGAGCAGTACTTC	CASSSGQQVVYEQYF
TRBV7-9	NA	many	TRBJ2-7	TGTGCCAGCAGCAAGGGTCGGGAGCAGTACTTC	CASSKGREQYF
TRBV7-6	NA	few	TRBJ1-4	TGTGCCAGCAGCTCCACCGGGACACGGGGAGAAAAACTGTTTTTT	CASSSTGTRGEKLFF
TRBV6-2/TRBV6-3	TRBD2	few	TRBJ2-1	TGTGCCAACACCGACGAGGGACTAGCGGGTAGCTCCTACAATGAGCAGTTCTTC	CANTDEGLAGSSYNEQFF
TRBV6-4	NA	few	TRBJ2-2	TGTGCCAGCAGTAACAGGGAAGGGGAGCTGTTTTTT	CASSNREGELFF
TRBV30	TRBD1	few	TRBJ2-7	TGTGCCTGGAGCTGGGGACAGGGCTACGAGCAGTACTTC	CAWSWGQGYEQYF
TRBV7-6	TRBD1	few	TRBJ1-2	TGTGCCAGCAGCTTACGGCAGGGGGCTCGGGGCTACACCTTC	CASSLRQGARGYTF
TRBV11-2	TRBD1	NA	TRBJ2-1	TGTGCCACCAGGGACAGGTGGGGTGAGCAGTTCTTC	CATRDRWGEQFF
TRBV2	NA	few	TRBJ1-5	TGTGCCAGCAGTGAAGGGTACGCAGGTCGAAATCAGCCCCAGCATTTT	CASSEGYAGRNQPQHF
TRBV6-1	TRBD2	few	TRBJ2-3	TGTGCCAGCAAACGGGAGGGAGGCACAGATACGCAGTATTTT	CASKREGGTDTQYF
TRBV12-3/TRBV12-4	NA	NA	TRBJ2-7	TGTGCCAGCAGTGAACGGTTTCGAGACAGCGCGGCCTTAAACTACGAGCAGTACTTC	CASSERFRDSAALNYEQYF
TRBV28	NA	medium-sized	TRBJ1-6	TGTGCCAGCAGTGGGGGCCTAAATTCACCCCTCCACTTT	CASSGGLNSPLHF
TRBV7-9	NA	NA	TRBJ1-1	TGTGCCAGCAGCTTAGATGAGGGAGTTTGGACTGAAGCTTTCTTT	CASSLDEGVWTEAFF
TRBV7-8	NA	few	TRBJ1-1	TGTGCCAGCAGCTCCGCAGGCAGGCTAAACACTGAAGCTTTCTTT	CASSSAGRLNTEAFF
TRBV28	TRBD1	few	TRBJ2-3	TGTGCCAGCAGTTTATCAGGGACAGCCGAGTATTTT	CASSLSGTAEYF
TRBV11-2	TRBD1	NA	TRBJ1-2	TGTGCCAGCAGCTTAGGGACAGGGGCCTATGGCTACACCTTC	CASSLGTGAYGYTF
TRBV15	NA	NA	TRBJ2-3	TGTGCCACCAGCAGAGAGGCAGATACGCAGTATTTT	CATSREADTQYF
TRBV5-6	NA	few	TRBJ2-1	TGTGCCAGCAGCTTCGGATCCCCAAGGAATGAGCAGTTCTTC	CASSFGSPRNEQFF
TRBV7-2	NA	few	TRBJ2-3	TGTGCCAGCAGCTTATTGACATTAAGCACAGATACGCAGTATTTT	CASSLLTLSTDTQYF
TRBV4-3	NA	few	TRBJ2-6	TGCGCCAGCAGTCAAGGGGTTGCTGGGGCCAACGTCCTGACTTTC	CASSQGVAGANVLTF
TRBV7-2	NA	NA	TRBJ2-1	TGTGCCAGCAGCTTTAACGAGAATGAGCAGTTCTTC	CASSFNENEQFF
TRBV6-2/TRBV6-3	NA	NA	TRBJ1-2	TGTGCCAGCAGTTACGCGACAGCAAACTATGGCTACACCTTC	CASSYATANYGYTF
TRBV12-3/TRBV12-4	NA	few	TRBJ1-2	TGTGCCAGCAGTGGACACAGGGTATCGAACTATGGCTACACCTTC	CASSGHRVSNYGYTF
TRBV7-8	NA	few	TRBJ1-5	TGTGCCAGCAGCTTCGAATCTCTTCTAGGCAATCAGCCCCAGCATTTT	CASSFESLLGNQPQHF
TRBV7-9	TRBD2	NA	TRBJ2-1	TGTGCCAGCAGCCCAGGGACTAGTTTCAATGAGCAGTTCTTC	CASSPGTSFNEQFF
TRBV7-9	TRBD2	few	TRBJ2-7	TGTGCCAGCAGCGGTTGGACTAGTTCCTACGAGCAGTACTTC	CASSGWTSSYEQYF
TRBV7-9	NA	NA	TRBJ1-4	TGTGCCAGCAGCTTAGCGGACGCAACTAATGAAAAACTGTTTTTT	CASSLADATNEKLFF
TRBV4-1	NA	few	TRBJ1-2	TGTGCCAGCAGCCAGGCTCCCCAGGGAGTTAACTATGGCTACACCTTC	CASSQAPQGVNYGYTF
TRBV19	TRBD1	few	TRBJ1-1	TGTGCCAGTACCGATCCGGGACAGCTTGAAGCTTTCTTT	CASTDPGQLEAFF
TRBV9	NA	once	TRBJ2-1	TGTGCCAGCAGCGTAGAAACACGTGCCTTGAATGAGCAGTTCTTC	CASSVETRALNEQFF
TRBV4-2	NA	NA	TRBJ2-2	TGTGCCAGCAGCCCCGACAGGGTCGGGGGCCCACATTTGACCGGGGAGCTGTTTTTT	CASSPDRVGGPHLTGELFF
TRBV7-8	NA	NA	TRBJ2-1	TGTGCCAGCAGCTTAGGGGGAGCTAACAATGAGCAGTTCTTC	CASSLGGANNEQFF
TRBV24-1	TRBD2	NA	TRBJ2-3	TGTGCCACCAGCATCCGACTAGCGGGGGCCCGCACAGATACGCAGTATTTT	CATSIRLAGARTDTQYF
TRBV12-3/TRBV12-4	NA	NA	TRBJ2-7	TGTGCCAGCGGGATGGATCTAGGGGCTGGGGAGCAGTACTTC	CASGMDLGAGEQYF
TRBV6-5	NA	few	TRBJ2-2	TGTGCCAGCAGCCCTTACCTGGTCGGGGAGCTGTTTTTT	CASSPYLVGELFF
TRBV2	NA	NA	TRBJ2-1	TGTGCCAGCACGGGGCAGACTAACAATGAGCAGTTCTTC	CASTGQTNNEQFF
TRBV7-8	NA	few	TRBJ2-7	TGTGCCAGCAGCCTCCGAACCTACGAGCAGTACTTC	CASSLRTYEQYF
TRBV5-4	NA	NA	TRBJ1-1	TGTGCCAGCAGCTTAGACAATCCGAACACTGAAGCTTTCTTT	CASSLDNPNTEAFF
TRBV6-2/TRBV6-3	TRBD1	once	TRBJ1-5	TGTGCCAGCAGCCCGACAGGGCCAGGTCAGCCCCAGCATTTT	CASSPTGPGQPQHF